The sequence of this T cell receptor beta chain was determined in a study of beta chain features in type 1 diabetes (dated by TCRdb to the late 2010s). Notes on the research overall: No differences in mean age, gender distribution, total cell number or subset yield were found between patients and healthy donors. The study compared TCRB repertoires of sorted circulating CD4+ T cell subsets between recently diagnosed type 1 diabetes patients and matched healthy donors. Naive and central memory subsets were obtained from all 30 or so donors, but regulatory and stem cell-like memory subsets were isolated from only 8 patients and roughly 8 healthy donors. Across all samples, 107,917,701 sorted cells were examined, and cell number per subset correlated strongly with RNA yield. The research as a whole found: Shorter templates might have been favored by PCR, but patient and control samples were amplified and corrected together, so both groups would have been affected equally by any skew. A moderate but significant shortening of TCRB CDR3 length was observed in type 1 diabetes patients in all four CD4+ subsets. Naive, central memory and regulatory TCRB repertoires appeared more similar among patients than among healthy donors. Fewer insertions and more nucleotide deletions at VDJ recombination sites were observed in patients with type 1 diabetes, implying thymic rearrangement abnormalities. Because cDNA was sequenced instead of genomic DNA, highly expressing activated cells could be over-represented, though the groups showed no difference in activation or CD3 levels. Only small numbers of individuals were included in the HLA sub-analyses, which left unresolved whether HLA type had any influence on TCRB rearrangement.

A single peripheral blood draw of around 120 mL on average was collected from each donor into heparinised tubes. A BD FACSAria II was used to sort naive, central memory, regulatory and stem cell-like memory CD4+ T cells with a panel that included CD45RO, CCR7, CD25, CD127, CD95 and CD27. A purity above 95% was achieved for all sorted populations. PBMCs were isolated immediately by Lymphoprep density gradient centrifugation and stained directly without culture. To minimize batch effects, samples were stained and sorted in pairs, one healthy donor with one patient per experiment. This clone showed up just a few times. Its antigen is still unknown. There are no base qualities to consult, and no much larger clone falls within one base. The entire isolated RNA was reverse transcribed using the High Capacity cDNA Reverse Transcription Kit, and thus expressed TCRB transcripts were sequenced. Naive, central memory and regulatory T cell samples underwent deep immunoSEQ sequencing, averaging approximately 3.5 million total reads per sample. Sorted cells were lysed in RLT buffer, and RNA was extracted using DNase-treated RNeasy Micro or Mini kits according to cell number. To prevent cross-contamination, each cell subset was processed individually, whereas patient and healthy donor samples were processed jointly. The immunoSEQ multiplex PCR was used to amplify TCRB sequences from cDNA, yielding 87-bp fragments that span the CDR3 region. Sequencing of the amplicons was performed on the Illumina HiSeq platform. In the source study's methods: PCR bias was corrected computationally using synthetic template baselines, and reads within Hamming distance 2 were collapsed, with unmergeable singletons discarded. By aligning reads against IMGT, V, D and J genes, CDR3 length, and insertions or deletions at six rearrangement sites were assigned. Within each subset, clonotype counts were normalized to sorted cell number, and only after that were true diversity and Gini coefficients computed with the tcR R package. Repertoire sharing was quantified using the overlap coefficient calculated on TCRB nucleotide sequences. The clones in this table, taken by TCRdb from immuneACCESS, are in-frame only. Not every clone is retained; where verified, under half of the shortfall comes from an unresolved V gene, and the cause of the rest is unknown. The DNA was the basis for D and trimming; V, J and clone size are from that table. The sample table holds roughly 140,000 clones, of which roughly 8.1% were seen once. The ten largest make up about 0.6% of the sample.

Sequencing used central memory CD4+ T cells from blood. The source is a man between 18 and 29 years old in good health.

The nucleotide sequence is TGTGCCAGCAGCCATTCTATCCGGCGGGAGGTTAGGGAGACCCAGTACTTC. Protein translation: CASSHSIRREVRETQYF. The sequence joins TRBV28 to TRBJ2-5, with 8 junctional bases fitting TRBD2. The CDR3 starts with the cysteine, ends with the phenylalanine, and has 17 residues. Just CDR3 DNA is preserved here, 51 bases in frame from base 1. V has 6 bases trimmed and J has 5 bases trimmed; junction bases matching no gene number 17. Looking up the germline V gene yields CDR1 MDHEN and CDR2 SYDVKM.